Given below is one T cell receptor beta chain in context. What it recognizes is unknown. After removal of 2 bases from V and 0 bases from J, the junction contained 5 bases not matched to a gene. The CDR3 runs to 15 residues. Per germline, CDR1 SGHRS and CDR2 YFSETQ. This specimen comes from a study of T cell repertoires in cytomegalovirus infection. The wider study: Both a matching HLA type and CMV infection were indicated by public TCR beta signatures. Whole-study results and caveats: Identification of carriers of CMV plus the relevant HLA was achieved through cumulative public TCR beta family frequency. Clonotypes of TCR beta that were HLA-C-restricted and CMV-specific dominated the ex vivo response.

TCRdb redid the calling of the reads with MiXCR, one entry per CDR3 protein. The data show fewer than 1,000,000 distinct CDR3 sequences, with approximately 30% seen just once and about an eighth held by the top ten. This TCR came from a human donor in good health (CMV status not recorded). Some clones in this sample may be carry-over from other donors' samples. Sequences were derived from cultured CD8+ T cells from PBMCs, sampled from culture after CMV antigen stimulation. V usage is TRBV5-1 and J usage is TRBJ2-7, with TRBD2 identical over 7 bases. Here the CDR3 reads CASSFGWGGSYEQYF. The DNA of the CDR3 is TGCGCCAGCAGCTTTGGCTGGGGGGGCTCCTACGAGCAGTACTTC.